The 23 T cell receptor beta chains below all came from one sample that was sequenced in a study of early T cells in non-severe SARS-CoV-2 infection. TCRdb called the 5' RACE reads again in MiXCR, with one record for every CDR3 protein. The sample lists approximately 69,000 distinct CDR3 sequences, over 9.5% occurring once. Sequenced input: whole blood. The receptors were gathered from an adult who was a healthcare worker with PCR-confirmed SARS-CoV-2 infection or an uninfected control (not recorded which).

This clonotype showed up just a few times. V usage is TRBV11-2 and J usage is TRBJ2-2, with TRBD2 matching over 11 bases. V gave up 5 bases and J gave up 1 base; unmatched junction bases: 3. The CDR3 consists of 16 residues. Looked up from germline, CDR1 is SGHAT and CDR2 is FQNNGV. The CDR3 DNA is TGTGCCAGCAGCCTGCTAGCGGGGGGGAACACCGGGGAGCTGTTTTTT. Protein sequence: CASSLLAGGNTGELFF.

This clonotype was detected a few times. The chain recombines TRBV20-1 with TRBJ2-7; 8 positions match TRBD2. The germline V gene has CDR1 DFQATT and CDR2 SNEGSKA (reference sequence). The J segment lost 6 bases and the V segment lost 2 bases, leaving 9 bases of the junction unmatched. This CDR3 region has 14 residues. Written as DNA, the CDR3 is TGCAGTGCTAGAATTGGCGGGAGGATCTCCGAGCAGTACTTC. Translation: CSARIGGRISEQYF.

The genes are TRBV4-1 and TRBJ2-2, with D unclear. This CDR3 spans 14 amino acids. V was trimmed by 4 bases and J by 2 bases, leaving 8 bases between them. Germline assignment: CDR1 MGHRA and CDR2 YSYEKL. CDR3 sequence: CASSPRLNTGELFF. The DNA of the CDR3 is TGCGCCAGCAGCCCCCGGCTAAACACCGGGGAGCTGTTTTTT.

The J gene is TRBJ1-2, the V gene TRBV12-3 or TRBV12-4, with a possible D match to TRBD1 (6 bases). The V and J ends lost 1 base and 3 bases respectively, with 9 bases between them. CDR3 length: 14 residues. DNA of the CDR3: TGTGCCAGCAGTTTAGACAGGGCCTACTATGGCTACACCTTC. This translates into CASSLDRAYYGYTF.

This clonotype was observed at least ten times. The chain employs TRBV11-3 and TRBJ1-4, with 7 bases fitting TRBD1. CDR1 and CDR2 (germline): SGHNT, YENEEA. With 5 bases clipped from V and 6 bases from J, the junction kept 6 bases outside the gene matches. This CDR3 is built from 14 residues. CDR3 bases: TGTGCCAGCAGCCCGACAGGGACGGATGAAAAACTGTTTTTT. Translated, it gives CASSPTGTDEKLFF.

The rearrangement uses TRBV5-1 and TRBJ2-7; TRBD1 might be the D (5 bases). Trimming shortened V by 2 bases and J by 1 base, and 13 bases separated the two germline ends. The V gene's germline CDR1 is SGHRS and CDR2 YFSETQ. The CDR3 totals 15 residues. The CDR3 spells CASSLGHSGSYEQYF. CDR3 sequence (DNA): TGCGCCAGCAGCTTAGGACACTCTGGTTCCTACGAGCAGTACTTC. The variable domain in full, completed from reference TRBV5-1 and TRBJ2-7, reads KAGVTQTPRYLIKTRGQQVTLSCSPISGHRSVSWYQQTPGQGLQFLFEYFSETQRNKGNFPGRFSGRQFSNSRSEMNVSTLELGDSALYLCASSLGHSGSYEQYFGPGTRLTVT.

Concerning this clonotype itself: A read error may account for a junction end that differs from germline. The CDR3 nucleotides are TGTGCTAGCAGCTTAGGGCCTGCGGGCTCTGGGGCCAACGTCCTGACTTTC. This encodes CASSLGPAGSGANVLTF. This chain uses TRBV7-7 with TRBJ2-6, with D possibly matching TRBD2 (5 bases). Looked up from germline, CDR1 is SSHAT and CDR2 is FNYEAQ (reference sequence). The CDR3 sequence is 17 residues long.

This clonotype was observed at least ten times. The chain has TRBV7-9 and TRBJ2-6; a weak D match, TRBD2 (5 bases). The CDR3 consists of 15 residues. Trimming removed 3 bases from V and 0 bases from J, with 6 bases in between. Germline V CDR1 and CDR2: SEHNR, FQNEAQ (reference sequence). The chain's CDR3 is CASSLGSSGANVLTF. The CDR3 DNA follows: TGTGCCAGCAGCTTGGGGAGCTCTGGGGCCAACGTCCTGACTTTC.

This clonotype occurred many times. CDR3 sequence (DNA): TGTGCCAGCAGCTCCCGTATACTAGCGGGCGGAAACCTATACGAGCAGTACTTC. Translation gives CASSSRILAGGNLYEQYF. The chain uses TRBV7-2 and TRBJ2-7; TRBD2 agrees at 9 bases. The trim removed 4 bases at V and 4 bases at J, leaving 17 bases unmatched. CDR3 length: 18 amino acids. The germline V gene encodes CDR1 SGHTA and CDR2 FQGNSA. The complete variable domain, with remaining parts taken from reference TRBV7-2 and TRBJ2-7, reads GAGVSQSPSNKVTEKGKDVELRCDPISGHTALYWYRQSLGQGLEFLIYFQGNSAPDKSGLPSDRFSAERTGGSVSTLTIQRTQQEDSAVYLCASSSRILAGGNLYEQYFGPGTRLTVT.

The chain employs TRBV3-1 and TRBJ1-1; TRBD1 is a possible D gene (6 bases). The germline V gene encodes CDR1 LGHDT and CDR2 YNNKEL (reference sequence). V was shortened by 7 bases and J by 4 bases, with 19 bases between the two germline ends. CDR3 length: 15 residues. CDR3 sequence (DNA): TGTGCCAGCACCTCACTGGGGGGCGGGGGCACTGAAGCTTTCTTT. Translated, it gives CASTSLGGGGTEAFF.

This chain uses TRBV4-3 with TRBJ2-3, with 10 bases lining up with TRBD2. Germline CDR1 LGHNA, CDR2 YSLEER. The CDR3 has 16 residues. V dropped 0 bases and J dropped 4; count of bases not matched to a gene: 4. CDR3: CASSQDLAGASDTQYF. The CDR3 nucleotides are TGCGCCAGCAGCCAAGACCTAGCGGGAGCGTCAGATACGCAGTATTTT.

The table lists this clonotype with many counts. The chain links TRBV11-3 to TRBJ2-3; maybe TRBD1 (5 bases). The length of the CDR3 is 13 residues. CDR1 and CDR2 from the germline V gene are SGHNT and YENEEA. Between the trimmed V and J ends, which lost 1 base and 6 bases, there was a span of 8 bases. CDR3 amino acids: CASSLARADTQYF. The CDR3 region has the DNA TGTGCCAGCAGCTTAGCCAGGGCCGATACGCAGTATTTT.

This clonotype appeared a few times. The gene calls are TRBV19 and TRBJ2-2; 7 positions match TRBD1. Germline V lookup: CDR1 LNHDA, CDR2 SQIVND (reference sequence). V was clipped by 6 bases and J by 5 bases; unmatched bases: 6. This CDR3 has 14 residues. CDR3 coding DNA: TGTGCCAGTAGAGGGGGCGTAGGAACCGGGGAGCTGTTTTTT. Translation: CASRGGVGTGELFF.

This chain links TRBV6-1 with TRBJ2-3, with 13 bases matching TRBD2. The germline V gene encodes CDR1 MNHNS and CDR2 SASEGT. This CDR3 region has 14 residues. V was clipped by 11 bases and J by 4 bases; unmatched bases: 6. CDR3 nucleotides: TGTGCCGGGACTAGCGGGGAGAGCGCAGATACGCAGTATTTT. Translating it yields CAGTSGESADTQYF.

This clonotype was observed many times. V and J are TRBV20-1 and TRBJ1-1; 12 bases are shared with TRBD1. J gave up 2 bases and V 6 bases, and 4 bases lay outside the gene matches. The CDR3 spans 14 residues. From germline, CDR1 is DFQATT and CDR2 SNEGSKA (reference sequence). This chain's CDR3 is CSARDRGRNTEAFF. CDR3 bases: TGCAGTGCCCGGGACAGGGGGCGAAACACTGAAGCTTTCTTT.

The chain couples TRBV6-5 to TRBJ1-1, with a tentative D call TRBD1 (5 bases). Germline V gene sequence: CDR1 MNHEY, CDR2 SVGAGI. Between the trimmed V and J ends, which lost 0 bases and 1 base, there was a span of 6 bases. The CDR3 consists of 14 residues. CDR3 DNA sequence: TGTGCCAGCAGTTACTCGGACACGAACACTGAAGCTTTCTTT. Translation gives CASSYSDTNTEAFF.

This chain uses TRBV10-2 with TRBJ2-3; 9 bases line up with TRBD1. This CDR3 region has 16 residues. The germline V gene has CDR1 WSHSY and CDR2 SAAADI. Germline trimming cut 7 bases from V and 1 base from J; bases unmatched to any gene: 9. Written as DNA, the CDR3 is TGCGCCAGCACGAGGGACAGGGAAGACGGCACAGATACGCAGTATTTT. Translation: CASTRDREDGTDTQYF.

This clonotype was counted many times. The rearrangement links TRBV11-2 to TRBJ2-5, with TRBD2 as a possible D gene (5 bases). Germline V gene lookup returns CDR1 SGHAT and CDR2 FQNNGV. Deletions cut 3 bases from V and 5 bases from J, with 22 bases between. CDR3 length: 17 amino acids. The CDR3 is CASSLGLAFGMGETQYF. The DNA for the CDR3 is TGTGCCAGCAGCTTGGGCCTAGCATTCGGGATGGGCGAGACCCAGTACTTC.

This clonotype has a handful of counts. V gene TRBV14 combines with J gene TRBJ2-7, with D uncertain. The germline V gene has CDR1 SGHDN and CDR2 FVKESK. The V end was cut by 0 bases, the J end by 7 bases, with 10 bases between. The CDR3 loop spans 13 amino acids. The CDR3: CASSQELWFEQYF. In nucleotides, the CDR3 is TGTGCCAGCAGCCAAGAACTTTGGTTTGAGCAGTACTTC.

This clonotype came up many times. The chain recombines TRBV20-1 with TRBJ2-1, with D perhaps matching TRBD2 (7 bases). The V end was cut by 1 base, the J end by 9 bases, with 19 bases between. From germline, CDR1 is DFQATT and CDR2 SNEGSKA (reference sequence). The CDR3 runs to 15 residues. In DNA, the CDR3 is TGCAGTGCTAGAGCCGTCGTCGGGGGGCGAAGTGAGCAGTTCTTC. Protein product: CSARAVVGGRSEQFF.

This clonotype was detected ten times or more. In nucleotides, the CDR3 is TGTGCCAGCAGGGAAAGGGGAATCTATTACAATGAGCAGTTCTTC. Protein product: CASRERGIYYNEQFF. The V call is TRBV12-3 or TRBV12-4, the J call TRBJ2-1; D may be TRBD1 (5 bases). CDR3 length: 15 residues. Trimming pared 6 bases from V and 4 bases from J, leaving 16 bases between.

This clonotype was counted a few times. V usage is TRBV7-6 and J usage is TRBJ2-7; TRBD1 agrees at 10 bases. V lost 6 bases and J lost 3; bases outside the gene matches: 8. CDR3 length: 15 residues. From germline, CDR1 is SGHVS and CDR2 FNYEAQ. CDR3 in amino acids: CASRRGQGFIYEQYF. The CDR3 DNA reads as TGTGCCAGCAGAAGGGGACAGGGGTTTATCTACGAGCAGTACTTC.

This clonotype was picked up many times. The gene calls are TRBV29-1 and TRBJ2-7; a weak D match, TRBD2 (6 bases). The germline gives CDR1 SQVTM, CDR2 ANQGSEA. V lost 6 bases and J lost 6, with 18 bases in between. The CDR3 loop spans 13 amino acids. CDR3 protein: CSVLAPYAGEQYF. The DNA of the CDR3 is TGCAGCGTCCTAGCGCCCTACGCCGGCGAGCAGTACTTC.